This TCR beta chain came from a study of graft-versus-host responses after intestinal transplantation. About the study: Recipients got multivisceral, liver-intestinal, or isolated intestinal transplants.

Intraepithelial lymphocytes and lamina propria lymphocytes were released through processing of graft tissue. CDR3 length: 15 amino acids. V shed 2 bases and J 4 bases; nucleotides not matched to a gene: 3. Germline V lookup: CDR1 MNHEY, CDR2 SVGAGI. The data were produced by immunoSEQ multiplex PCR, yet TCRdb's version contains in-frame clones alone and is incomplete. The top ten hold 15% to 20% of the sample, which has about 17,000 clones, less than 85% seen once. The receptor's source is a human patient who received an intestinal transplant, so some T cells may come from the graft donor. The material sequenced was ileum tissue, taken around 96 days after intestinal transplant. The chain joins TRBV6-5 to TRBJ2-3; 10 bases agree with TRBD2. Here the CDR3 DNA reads TGTGCCAGCAGTTACCGGCTAGCGGGAGCAGATACGCAGTATTTT. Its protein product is CASSYRLAGADTQYF.